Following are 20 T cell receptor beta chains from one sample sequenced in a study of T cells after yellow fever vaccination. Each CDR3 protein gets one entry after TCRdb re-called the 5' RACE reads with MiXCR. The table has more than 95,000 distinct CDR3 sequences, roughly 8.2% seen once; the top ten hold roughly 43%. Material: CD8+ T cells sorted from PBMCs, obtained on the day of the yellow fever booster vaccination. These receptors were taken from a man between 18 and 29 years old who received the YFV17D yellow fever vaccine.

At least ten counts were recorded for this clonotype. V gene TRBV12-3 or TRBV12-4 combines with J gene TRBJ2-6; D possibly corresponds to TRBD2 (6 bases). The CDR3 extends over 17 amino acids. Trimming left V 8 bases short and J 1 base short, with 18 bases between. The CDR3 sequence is CASGGGVRRSGANVLTF. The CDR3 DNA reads TGTGCCAGCGGCGGCGGGGTTCGGAGGTCTGGGGCCAACGTCCTGACTTTC.

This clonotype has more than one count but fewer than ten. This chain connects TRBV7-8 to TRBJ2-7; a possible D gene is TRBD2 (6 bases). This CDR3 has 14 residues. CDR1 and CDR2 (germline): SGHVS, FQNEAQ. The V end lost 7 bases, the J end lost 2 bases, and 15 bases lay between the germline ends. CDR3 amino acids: CASNSRDSAYEQYF. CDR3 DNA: TGTGCCAGCAACAGCAGGGACTCTGCCTACGAGCAGTACTTC.

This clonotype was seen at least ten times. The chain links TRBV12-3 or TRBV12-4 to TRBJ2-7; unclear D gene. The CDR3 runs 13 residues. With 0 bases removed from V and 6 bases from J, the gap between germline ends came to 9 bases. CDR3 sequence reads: CASSLAMEREQYF. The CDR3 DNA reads TGTGCCAGCAGTTTAGCGATGGAGCGCGAGCAGTACTTC.

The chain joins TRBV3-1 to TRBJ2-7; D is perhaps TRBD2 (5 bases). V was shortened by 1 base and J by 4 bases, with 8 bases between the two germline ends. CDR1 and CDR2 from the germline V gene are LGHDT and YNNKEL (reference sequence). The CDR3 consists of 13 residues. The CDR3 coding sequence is TGTGCCAGCAGCCAAGCCGGAGGATACGAGCAGTACGTC. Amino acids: CASSQAGGYEQYV.

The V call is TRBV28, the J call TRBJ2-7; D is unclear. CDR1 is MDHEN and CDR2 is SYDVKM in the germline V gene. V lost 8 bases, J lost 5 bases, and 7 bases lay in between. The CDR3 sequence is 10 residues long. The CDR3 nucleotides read TGTGCCAGCCCCCCTCACGAGCAGTACGTC. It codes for CASPPHEQYV.

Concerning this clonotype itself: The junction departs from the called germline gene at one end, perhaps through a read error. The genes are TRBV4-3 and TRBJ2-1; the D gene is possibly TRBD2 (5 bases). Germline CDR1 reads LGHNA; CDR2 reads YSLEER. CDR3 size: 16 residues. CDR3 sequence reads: CASSPGGGSSNNEQFF. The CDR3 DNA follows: TGCGCCAGCAGCCCGGGCGGAGGTAGCTCCAACAATGAGCAGTTCTTC.

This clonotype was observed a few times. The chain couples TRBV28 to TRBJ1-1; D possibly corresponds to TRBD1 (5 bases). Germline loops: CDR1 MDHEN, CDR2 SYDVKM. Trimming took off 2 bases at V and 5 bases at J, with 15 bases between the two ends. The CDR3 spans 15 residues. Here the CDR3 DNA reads TGTGCCAGCAGTTTAAGGGGACGGTGGGGGACTGAAGCTTTCTTT. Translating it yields CASSLRGRWGTEAFF.

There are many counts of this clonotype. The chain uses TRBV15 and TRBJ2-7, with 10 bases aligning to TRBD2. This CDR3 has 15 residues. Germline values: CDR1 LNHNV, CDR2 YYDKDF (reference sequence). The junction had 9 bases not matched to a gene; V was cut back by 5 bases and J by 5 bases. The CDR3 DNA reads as TGTGCCACCAGCGGGGCAGCGGGGGGGGGGCACGAGCAGTACTTC. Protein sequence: CATSGAAGGGHEQYF.

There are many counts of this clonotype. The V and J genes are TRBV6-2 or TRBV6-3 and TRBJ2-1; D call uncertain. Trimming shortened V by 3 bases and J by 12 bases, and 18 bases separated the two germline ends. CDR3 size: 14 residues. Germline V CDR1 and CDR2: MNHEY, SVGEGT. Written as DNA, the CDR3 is TGTGCCAGCAGTTATACAACGGATCACCCTCGGCAGTTCTTC. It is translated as CASSYTTDHPRQFF.

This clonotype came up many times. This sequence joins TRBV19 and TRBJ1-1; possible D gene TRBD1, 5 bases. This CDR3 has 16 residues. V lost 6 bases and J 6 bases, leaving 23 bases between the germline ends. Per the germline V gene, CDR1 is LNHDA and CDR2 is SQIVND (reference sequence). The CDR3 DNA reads TGTGCCAGTAGCCCATTCAACCGACGACGACAGTCTGAAGCTTTCTTT. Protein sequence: CASSPFNRRRQSEAFF. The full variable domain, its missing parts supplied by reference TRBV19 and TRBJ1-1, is DGGITQSPKYLFRKEGQNVTLSCEQNLNHDAMYWYRQDPGQGLRLIYYSQIVNDFQKGDIAEGYSVSREKKESFPLTVTSAQKNPTAFYLCASSPFNRRRQSEAFFGQGTRLTVV.

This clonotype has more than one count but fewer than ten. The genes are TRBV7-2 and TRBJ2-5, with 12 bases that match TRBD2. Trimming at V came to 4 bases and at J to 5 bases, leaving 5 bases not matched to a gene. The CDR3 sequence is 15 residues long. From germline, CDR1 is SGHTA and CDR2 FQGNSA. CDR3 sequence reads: CASSWTSGVGETQYF. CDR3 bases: TGTGCCAGCAGCTGGACTAGCGGGGTGGGGGAGACCCAGTACTTC.

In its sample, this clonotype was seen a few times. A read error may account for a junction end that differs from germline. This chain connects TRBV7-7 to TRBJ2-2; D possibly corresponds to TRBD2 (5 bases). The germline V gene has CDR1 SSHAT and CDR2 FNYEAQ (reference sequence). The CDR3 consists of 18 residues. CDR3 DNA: TGTGCTAGCAGCCTTCTACCGGGATCCACCGCGAACACCGGGGAGCTGTTTTTT. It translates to CASSLLPGSTANTGELFF. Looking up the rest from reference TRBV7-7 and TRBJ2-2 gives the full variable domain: GAGVSQSPRYKVTKRGQDVTLRCDPISSHATLYWYQQALGQGPEFLTYFNYEAQPDKSGLPSDRFSAERPEGSISTLTIQRTEQRDSAMYRCASSLLPGSTANTGELFFGEGSRLTVL.

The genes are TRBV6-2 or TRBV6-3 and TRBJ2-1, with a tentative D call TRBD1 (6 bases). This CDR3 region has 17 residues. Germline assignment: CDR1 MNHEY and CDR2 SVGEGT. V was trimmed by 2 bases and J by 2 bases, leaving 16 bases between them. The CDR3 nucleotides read TGTGCCAGCAGTTACCTACAGGGAGCTCGGGCCTACAATGAGCAGTTCTTC. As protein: CASSYLQGARAYNEQFF.

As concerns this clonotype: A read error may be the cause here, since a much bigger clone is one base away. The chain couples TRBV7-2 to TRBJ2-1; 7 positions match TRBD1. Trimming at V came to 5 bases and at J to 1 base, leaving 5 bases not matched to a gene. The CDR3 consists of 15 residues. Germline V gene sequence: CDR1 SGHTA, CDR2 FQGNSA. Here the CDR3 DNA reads TGTACCAGCAGCCCTCGGACAGGTTCCTACAATGAGCAGTTCTTC. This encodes CTSSPRTGSYNEQFF.

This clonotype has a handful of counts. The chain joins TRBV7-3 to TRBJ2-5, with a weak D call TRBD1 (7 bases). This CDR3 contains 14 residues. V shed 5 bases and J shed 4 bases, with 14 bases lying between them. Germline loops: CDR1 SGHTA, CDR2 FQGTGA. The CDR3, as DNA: TGTGCCAGCAGCCTACAGGGGACTGCAGAGACCCAGTACTTC. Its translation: CASSLQGTAETQYF.

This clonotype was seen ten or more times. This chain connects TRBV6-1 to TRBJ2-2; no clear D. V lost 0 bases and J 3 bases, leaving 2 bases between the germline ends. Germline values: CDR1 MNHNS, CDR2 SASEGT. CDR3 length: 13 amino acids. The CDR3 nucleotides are TGTGCCAGCAGTGAAGCGGACACCGGGGAGCTGTTTTTT. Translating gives CASSEADTGELFF.

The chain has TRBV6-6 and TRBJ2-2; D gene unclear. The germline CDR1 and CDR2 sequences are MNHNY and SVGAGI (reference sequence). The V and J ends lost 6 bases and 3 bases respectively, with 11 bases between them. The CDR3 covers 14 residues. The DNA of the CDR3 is TGTGCCAGCAGCCTTGCTGACTACACCGGGGAGCTGTTTTTT. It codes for CASSLADYTGELFF.

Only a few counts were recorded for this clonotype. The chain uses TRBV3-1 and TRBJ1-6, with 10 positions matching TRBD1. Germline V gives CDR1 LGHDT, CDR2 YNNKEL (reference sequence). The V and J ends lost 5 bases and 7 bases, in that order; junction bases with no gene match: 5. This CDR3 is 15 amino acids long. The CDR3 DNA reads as TGTGCCAGCAGCGATGGACAGGGGGGGAATTCACCCCTCCACTTT. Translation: CASSDGQGGNSPLHF.

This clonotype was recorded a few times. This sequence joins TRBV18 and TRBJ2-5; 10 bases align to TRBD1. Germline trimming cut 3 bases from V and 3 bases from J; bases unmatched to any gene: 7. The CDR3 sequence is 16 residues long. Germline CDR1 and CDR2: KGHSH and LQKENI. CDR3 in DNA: TGTGCCAGCTCACCCCCGCCGGGGACAGGGGAAGAGACCCAGTACTTC. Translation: CASSPPPGTGEETQYF.

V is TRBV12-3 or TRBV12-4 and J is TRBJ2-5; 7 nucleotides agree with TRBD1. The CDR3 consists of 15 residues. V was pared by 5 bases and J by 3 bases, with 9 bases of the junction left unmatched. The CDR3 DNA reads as TGTGCCAGCAGTGATCACCGGGACAGAGAAGAGACCCAGTACTTC. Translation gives CASSDHRDREETQYF.